This is a list of T cell receptor beta chains from one sample in a study of blood T cell repertoires in COVID-19. This table comes from immunoSEQ multiplex PCR, and its TCRdb copy is limited to in-frame clones, with some not included. The sample gives hundreds of thousands of clones, about 80% of which show up once; about 8.9% is in the top ten. The specimen sequenced was peripheral blood. The receptor set was obtained from a man older than 75 with acute or convalescent COVID-19. Each CDR3 is given with its conserved first and last residue. Each record gives: clone size, V gene, CDR3 protein. Size is omitted from some rows. Given values are once, few, many or a class for expanded clones.

. TRBV2 CASSDPWTSGGPQGTDTQYF
. TRBV25-1 CASSETGGYGYTF
. TRBV12-2 CASRFGRGQVSSNTEAFF
. TRBV18 CASSPPTRVQTEAFF
. TRBV7-9 CASSLIGPTGNQPQHF
. TRBV18 CASSFDRSNQPQHF
. TRBV6-5 CASSYRREAFF
. TRBV28 CASSLYGAGGPKNIQYF
. TRBV18 CASSPTGLAVNYEQYF
. TRBV7-2 CASSATGTGYNEQFF
. TRBV6-1 CASSVGTAASVTHGYTF
. TRBV28 CASRRSRRLIGYEQYF
. TRBV21-1 CASIPGTVLPINYGYTF
. TRBV5-6 CASSLGGAYSNQPQHF
. TRBV6-5 CASTGGRVYGYTF
. TRBV24-1 CATSRGHEQYF
. TRBV25-1 CASSFPGNTEAFF
. TRBV3-1/TRBV3-2 CASSPSGGGVWETQYF
. TRBV18 CASSPLSGDTEAFF
. TRBV6-5 CASSYGKAGVTYEQYF
. TRBV3-1/TRBV3-2 CASSQVALAGGPLHEQFF
. TRBV3-1/TRBV3-2 CASSGRANEKLFF
once TRBV9 CASSVGTSFSQETQYF
few TRBV2 CASRGGQARNSPLHF
. TRBV27 CASSPRWGANTGELFF
once TRBV2 CASRKKEGAGGKFF
. TRBV5-1 CATKSSGGAPETQYF